This is a list of T cell receptor beta chains from one sample in a study of cytomegalovirus exposure and HLA in healthy donors. The table came from immunoSEQ multiplex PCR; TCRdb's copy has only in-frame clones and leaves some out. The table has roughly 200,000 clones, less than 90% seen once. The sequenced material came from PBMCs. Every receptor here comes from a man aged 45-60 years in good health and CMV-seronegative. The conserved cysteine and the conserved F or W are not part of the CDR3 here. The order of the fields is J gene, V gene, CDR3 protein.

TRBJ2-7 TRBV27 ASSLTGYYEQY
TRBJ2-1 TRBV28 ASSLKLAGLSLMGQF
TRBJ2-7 TRBV7-9 SSSRLGGQGTYEQY
TRBJ1-3 TRBV6-5 ASSPRQTHGNTIY
TRBJ1-3 TRBV28 ASSLPRHHSGNTIY
TRBJ2-6 TRBV5-1 ASSTQTLAGANVLT
TRBJ2-5 TRBV5-8 ASSLWNQGQETQY
TRBJ1-4 TRBV5-5 ASSWAGEGKLF
TRBJ2-7 TRBV7-2 ASSWGRGPGEQY
TRBJ2-5 TRBV4-3 ASSQDLGLAGGWGETQY
TRBJ1-2 TRBV7-8 ASSPNRDRNYGYT
TRBJ2-6 TRBV2 ASSEMGGYISGANVLT
TRBJ2-3 TRBV18 ASSPTPGRTQY
TRBJ2-1 TRBV6-1 ASSRTLISYNEQF
TRBJ2-7 TRBV21-1 ASRVAGGDSYEQY
TRBJ2-5 TRBV7-9 SSSKTGVETQY
TRBJ2-2 TRBV4-2 ASSLERGRNTGELF
TRBJ2-7 TRBV4-1 ASSPGVAAKGEQY
TRBJ2-1 TRBV19 ASMGSGTNEQF
TRBJ2-7 TRBV27 ASSLGPSYEQY
TRBJ2-7 TRBV7-9 SSTLLAGGGWQY
TRBJ2-2 TRBV5-1 AGSLQGKGNTGELF
TRBJ2-4 TRBV6-5 ASSSDRADIQY
TRBJ1-1 TRBV6-5 ASTSRLHTEAF
TRBJ1-5 TRBV11-2 ASSLDSPHQPQH
TRBJ2-1 TRBV6-5 ASRRTSGTYNEQF
TRBJ2-3 TRBV13 ASSFGGGSDTQY
TRBJ1-5 TRBV28 ASSLGQRYQPQH